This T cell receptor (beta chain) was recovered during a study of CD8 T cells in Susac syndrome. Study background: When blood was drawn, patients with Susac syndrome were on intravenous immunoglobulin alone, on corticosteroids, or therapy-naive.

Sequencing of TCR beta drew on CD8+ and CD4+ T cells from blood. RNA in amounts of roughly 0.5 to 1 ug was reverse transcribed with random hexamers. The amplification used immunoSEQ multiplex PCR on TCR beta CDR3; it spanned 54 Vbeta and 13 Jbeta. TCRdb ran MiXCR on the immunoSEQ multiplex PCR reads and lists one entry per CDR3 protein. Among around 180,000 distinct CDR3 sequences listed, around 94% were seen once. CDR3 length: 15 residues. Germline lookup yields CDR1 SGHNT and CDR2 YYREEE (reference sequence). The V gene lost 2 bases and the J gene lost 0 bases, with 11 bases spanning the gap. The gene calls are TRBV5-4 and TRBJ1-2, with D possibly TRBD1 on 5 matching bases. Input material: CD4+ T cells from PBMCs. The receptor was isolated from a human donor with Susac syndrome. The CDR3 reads CASSFSTDTNYGYTF. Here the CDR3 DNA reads TGTGCCAGCAGCTTTAGTACGGACACTAACTATGGCTACACCTTC.